These 19 T cell receptor beta chains came from one sample sequenced in a study of OX40 agonist ivuxolimab in advanced cancers. Method: immunoSEQ multiplex PCR; TCRdb's copy keeps in-frame clones and lacks some. The sample consists of tens of thousands of clones, around 86% of them appearing once. Sequencing was performed on CD4+ or CD8+ T cells sorted from blood, taken in a trial of the OX40 agonist ivuxolimab. These TCRs come from an adult with an advanced solid tumor such as melanoma, head and neck, liver or kidney cancer.

The J gene is TRBJ1-5, the V gene TRBV7-3, with D maybe TRBD1 (5 bases). Germline V gene sequence: CDR1 SGHTA, CDR2 FQGTGA. CDR3 size: 13 residues. V dropped 5 bases and J dropped 6 bases, with 11 bases sitting between them. For the CDR3, the DNA is TGTGCCAGCAGCCTCCAGGGAGGTCAGCCCCAGCATTTT. This translates into CASSLQGGQPQHF.

The chain recombines TRBV6-5 with TRBJ2-1, with 7 bases identical to TRBD1. Trimming cost V 6 bases and J 10 bases; bases outside gene matches: 6. The CDR3 length is 12 residues. The germline CDR1 and CDR2 sequences are MNHEY and SVGAGI. The CDR3 reads CASRRGGGEQFF. The DNA of the CDR3 is TGTGCCAGCAGGAGAGGGGGCGGCGAGCAGTTCTTC.

J is TRBJ1-5 and V is TRBV16; no firm D call. The CDR3 loop spans 14 amino acids. With 4 bases removed from V and 5 bases from J, the gap between germline ends came to 12 bases. Germline V gene data show CDR1 as KGHSY and CDR2 as FQNENV. CDR3 amino acids: CASSPGVAHQPQHF. The DNA of the CDR3 is TGTGCCAGCAGCCCAGGAGTGGCCCATCAGCCCCAGCATTTT.

This chain joins TRBV5-1 and TRBJ2-3; TRBD1 is a possible D gene (6 bases). The CDR3 loop spans 14 amino acids. Trimming left V 3 bases short and J 2 bases short, with 10 bases between. CDR1 and CDR2 (germline): SGHRS, YFSETQ. For the CDR3, the DNA is TGCGCCAGCAGCTCTACAGGGTACACAGATACGCAGTATTTT. Its translation: CASSSTGYTDTQYF.

The CDR3 nucleotides read TGTGCCAGCCAGGGGTTGGACTATGGCTACACCTTC. Its translation: CASQGLDYGYTF. V is TRBV19 and J is TRBJ1-2; the D gene is possibly TRBD1 (6 bases). The length of the CDR3 is 12 residues. CDR1 and CDR2 from the germline V gene are LNHDA and SQIVND (reference sequence). Trimming cost V 9 bases and J 3 bases, with 11 bases left between them. Supplemented by reference TRBV19 and TRBJ1-2, the full variable domain reads DGGITQSPKYLFRKEGQNVTLSCEQNLNHDAMYWYRQDPGQGLRLIYYSQIVNDFQKGDIAEGYSVSREKKESFPLTVTSAQKNPTAFYLCASQGLDYGYTFGSGTRLTVV.

The CDR3 region has the DNA TGTGCCAGCTCACCGGCTGGACTCCCGGTCCGGGAGCTGTTTTTT. Translation gives CASSPAGLPVRELFF. The chain recombines TRBV18 with TRBJ2-2, with D perhaps matching TRBD2 (5 bases). Looked up from germline, CDR1 is KGHSH and CDR2 is LQKENI. Trimming removed 3 bases from V and 9 bases from J, with 17 bases in between. The CDR3 loop spans 15 amino acids. Looking up the rest from reference TRBV18 and TRBJ2-2 gives the full variable domain: NAGVMQNPRHLVRRRGQEARLRCSPMKGHSHVYWYRQLPEEGLKFMVYLQKENIIDESGMPKERFSAEFPKEGPSILRIQQVVRGDSAAYFCASSPAGLPVRELFFGEGSRLTVL.

The chain has TRBV19 and TRBJ1-5, with a possible D match to TRBD1 (6 bases). Germline V lookup: CDR1 LNHDA, CDR2 SQIVND (reference sequence). V was pared by 0 bases and J by 6 bases, with 18 bases between. The CDR3 has 17 amino acids. CDR3: CASSIDGRGAQGQPQHF. The CDR3 region has the DNA TGTGCCAGTAGTATAGACGGACGGGGAGCACAGGGTCAGCCCCAGCATTTT.

The chain joins TRBV30 to TRBJ2-2, with D uncertain. Deletions cut 4 bases from V and 4 bases from J, with 16 bases between. CDR1 and CDR2 (germline): GTSNPN, SVGIG (reference sequence). The CDR3 has 15 residues. This CDR3 reads CAWNRETLFTGELFF. The CDR3 DNA sequence: TGTGCCTGGAATAGAGAAACTCTGTTCACCGGGGAGCTGTTTTTT.

The chain combines TRBV6-6 with TRBJ1-1, with 7 bases matching TRBD1. In germline, CDR1 is MNHNY, CDR2 SVGAGI (reference sequence). With 5 bases clipped from V and 0 bases from J, the junction kept 3 bases outside the gene matches. The length of the CDR3 is 14 residues. As DNA, the CDR3 is TGTGCCAGCAGTCGACAGGGCATGAACACTGAAGCTTTCTTT. Protein product: CASSRQGMNTEAFF.

Comment on this clone: Its ends do not fully match the called genes, so a read error is possible. Other nucleotide sequences from this sample produce the same CDR3. V and J are TRBV25-1 and TRBJ2-6; tentative D call: TRBD1 (6 bases). This CDR3 contains 14 residues. Germline V lookup: CDR1 MGHDK, CDR2 SYGVNS. The CDR3 DNA reads as TGTGCCAGCAGTAGGGGGTCTGGGGCCAACGTTCTGACTTTC. It yields the protein CASSRGSGANVLTF. Combining the CDR3 with reference TRBV25-1 and TRBJ2-6 gives the whole variable domain EADIYQTPRYLVIGTGKKITLECSQTMGHDKMYWYQQDPGMELHLIHYSYGVNSTEKGDLSSESTVSRIRTEHFPLTLESARPSHTSQYLCASSRGSGANVLTFGAGSRLTVL.

A remark on this clone: Its ends do not fully match the called genes, so a read error is possible. V gene TRBV25-1 combines with J gene TRBJ1-1; D is unclear. The CDR3 is 15 residues long. Germline V gene data show CDR1 as MGHDK and CDR2 as SYGVNS. CDR3: CASSETTRVKTEAFF. The DNA of the CDR3 is TGTGCCAGCAGTGAGACGACAAGGGTGAAGACTGAAGCTTTCTTT.

The V gene is TRBV7-8, the J gene TRBJ2-2; no clear D. Germline values: CDR1 SGHVS, CDR2 FQNEAQ. This CDR3 comprises 14 residues. Trimming shortened V by 5 bases and J by 5 bases, and 12 bases separated the two germline ends. CDR3 in DNA: TGTGCCAGCAGCCCCACCCCAGGAACCGGGGAGCTGTTTTTT. The encoded protein is CASSPTPGTGELFF.

This chain links TRBV28 with TRBJ1-4, with 8 bases fitting TRBD1. The CDR3 has 15 residues. With 6 bases clipped from V and 7 bases from J, the junction kept 10 bases outside the gene matches. Germline lookup yields CDR1 MDHEN and CDR2 SYDVKM. This CDR3 is CASSPSDRAGEKLFF. CDR3 in DNA: TGTGCCAGCAGCCCCTCGGACAGGGCGGGTGAAAAACTGTTTTTT.

The rearrangement links TRBV7-9 to TRBJ1-1; TRBD1 matches 7 bases. Trimming cost V 3 bases and J 3 bases; bases outside gene matches: 7. This CDR3 is built from 15 residues. Germline CDR1 SEHNR, CDR2 FQNEAQ (reference sequence). CDR3 in DNA: TGTGCCAGCAGCTTCCCAGGGGGTCGGGACACTGAAGCTTTCTTT. Amino acid sequence: CASSFPGGRDTEAFF.

The CDR3 loop is CASSSPPGGDYGNTIYF. In DNA form, the CDR3 reads TGTGCCAGCAGCTCCCCCCCGGGGGGCGATTATGGAAACACCATATATTTT. The chain has TRBV28 and TRBJ1-3, with a tentative D call TRBD1 (6 bases). There are 17 residues in the CDR3. Trimming took 6 bases from V and 3 from J, leaving 21 bases between them. Germline V gives CDR1 MDHEN, CDR2 SYDVKM.

The genes are TRBV18 and TRBJ1-4; 7 bases are a match to TRBD1. The V and J ends lost 2 bases and 7 bases, in that order; junction bases with no gene match: 1. This CDR3 has 13 amino acids. Looked up from germline, CDR1 is KGHSH and CDR2 is LQKENI. The CDR3 protein is CASSPAGGEKLFF. CDR3 nucleotide sequence: TGTGCCAGCTCACCAGCAGGGGGTGAAAAACTGTTTTTT.

V is TRBV4-2 and J is TRBJ2-3, with TRBD2 matching 13 bases. This CDR3 has 19 amino acids. The germline V gene encodes CDR1 LGHNA and CDR2 YNFKEQ. J was trimmed by 5 bases and V by 4 bases; bases with no gene match: 15. This CDR3 reads CASSLRTPRLAGGGDTQYF. DNA of the CDR3: TGTGCCAGCAGCCTTCGGACTCCCCGACTAGCGGGGGGAGGAGATACGCAGTATTTT.

The J gene is TRBJ1-3, the V gene TRBV6-1; 8 bases are shared with TRBD1. V lost 8 bases to trimming and J lost 1 base; unmatched junction nucleotides: 4. CDR1 MNHNS and CDR2 SASEGT come from the germline V gene. This CDR3 spans 14 amino acids. CDR3 residues: CASYQGASGNTIYF. The CDR3 coding sequence is TGTGCCAGCTATCAGGGGGCATCTGGAAACACCATATATTTT.

This clone is a singleton in its sample. This chain uses TRBV29-1 with TRBJ1-2; D gene ambiguous. V lost 7 bases, J lost 8 bases, and 14 bases lay in between. CDR3 length: 11 residues. From germline, CDR1 is SQVTM and CDR2 ANQGSEA. CDR3 residues: CSASWRFGYTF. The CDR3 DNA is TGCAGCGCCTCGTGGAGGTTCGGCTACACCTTC.